The 20 T cell receptor beta chains below all came from one sample that was sequenced in a study of CD8 T cells in Susac syndrome. It was with random hexamers that roughly 0.5 to 1 ug RNA was reverse transcribed. TCRdb analysed the immunoSEQ multiplex PCR reads with MiXCR anew, one entry per CDR3 protein. The sample includes about 140,000 distinct CDR3 sequences, approximately 95% of them seen just once. Specimen: CD4+ T cells from PBMCs. These receptors were obtained from a human donor with Susac syndrome.

J is TRBJ1-5 and V is TRBV20-1; TRBD1 agrees at 7 bases. The ends lost 1 base at V and 2 bases at J; junction bases unmatched: 8. CDR1 is DFQATT, CDR2 SNEGSKA, per germline (reference sequence). The CDR3 spans 16 residues. The CDR3 reads CSARAQGIWRNQPQHF. Written as DNA, the CDR3 is TGCAGTGCTAGAGCACAGGGGATTTGGCGCAATCAGCCCCAGCATTTT.

V gene TRBV20-1 combines with J gene TRBJ1-1; D is unclear. This CDR3 has 14 amino acids. Trimming pared 1 base from V and 1 base from J, leaving 10 bases between. Germline CDR1 and CDR2: DFQATT and SNEGSKA (reference sequence). Here the CDR3 reads CSARVGLPNTEAFF. CDR3 sequence (DNA): TGCAGTGCTAGAGTTGGTCTTCCGAACACTGAAGCTTTCTTT.

The CDR3 coding sequence is TGTGCCATCAGCGGACAGGCAGCGTCGCCATATGGCTACACCTTC. Its translation is CAISGQAASPYGYTF. V gene TRBV10-3 combines with J gene TRBJ1-2; 7 bases are a match to TRBD1. J lost 5 bases, V lost 6 bases, and 12 bases had no gene match. There are 15 residues in the CDR3. Germline loops: CDR1 ENHRY, CDR2 SYGVKD.

The rearrangement joins TRBV20-1 to TRBJ1-5, with 7 bases identical to TRBD1. Unmatched junction bases numbered 2, after V lost 0 bases and J lost 3 bases. CDR3 length: 14 amino acids. CDR1 DFQATT and CDR2 SNEGSKA come from the germline V gene (reference sequence). The CDR3 spells CSAREGQFNQPQHF. In DNA form, the CDR3 reads TGCAGTGCTAGAGAGGGACAGTTCAATCAGCCCCAGCATTTT.

This chain uses TRBV20-1 with TRBJ1-5, with D perhaps TRBD1 (5 bases). The CDR3 has 14 residues. V was trimmed by 4 bases and J by 6 bases, leaving 16 bases between them. In germline, CDR1 is DFQATT, CDR2 SNEGSKA (reference sequence). CDR3 protein: CSATPDGAGQPQHF. CDR3 coding DNA: TGCAGTGCTACCCCGGATGGGGCAGGTCAGCCCCAGCATTTT.

The chain uses TRBV18 and TRBJ1-5, with D perhaps TRBD1 (5 bases). The CDR3 totals 13 residues. The germline V gene encodes CDR1 KGHSH and CDR2 LQKENI. Deletions cut 6 bases from V and 4 bases from J, with 10 bases between. CDR3 sequence (DNA): TGTGCCAGCTCCCGGGGACGGAATCAGCCCCAGCATTTT. Encoded protein: CASSRGRNQPQHF.

This rearrangement joins TRBV20-1 to TRBJ2-3, with D perhaps being TRBD1 or TRBD2 (5 bases each). This CDR3 region has 11 residues. The V end lost 7 bases, the J end lost 1 base, and 6 bases lay between the germline ends. Germline V gene lookup returns CDR1 DFQATT and CDR2 SNEGSKA (reference sequence). CDR3 residues: CSGGRTDTQYF. The CDR3 DNA follows: TGCAGTGGGGGACGCACAGATACGCAGTATTTT.

V gene TRBV29-1 combines with J gene TRBJ1-4, with no clear D. The CDR3 has 16 amino acids. The V end lost 2 bases, the J end lost 0 bases, and 13 bases lay between the germline ends. The germline gives CDR1 SQVTM, CDR2 ANQGSEA. This CDR3 reads CSVEMGPGTTNEKLFF. For the CDR3, the DNA is TGCAGCGTTGAAATGGGCCCGGGAACAACTAATGAAAAACTGTTTTTT.

V is TRBV7-2 and J is TRBJ2-1; no clear D gene. V was clipped by 1 base and J by 2 bases, with 15 bases between them. Looked up from germline, CDR1 is SGHTA and CDR2 is FQGNSA. This CDR3 contains 17 residues. Here the CDR3 DNA reads TGTGCCAGCAGCTTAGTAGGGTTTCTGGTCCCCTACAATGAGCAGTTCTTC. As protein: CASSLVGFLVPYNEQFF.

This chain links TRBV3-1 with TRBJ2-7, with D tentatively TRBD1 or TRBD2 (5 bases each). The V end was cut by 3 bases, the J end by 2 bases, with 11 bases between. Per the germline V gene, CDR1 is LGHDT and CDR2 is YNNKEL (reference sequence). This CDR3 has 14 residues. DNA of the CDR3: TGTGCCAGCAGCCACTTGGGACCCACCTACGAGCAGTACTTC. Its protein product is CASSHLGPTYEQYF.

V gene TRBV25-1 combines with J gene TRBJ2-1; TRBD1 matches 7 bases. V lost 4 bases to trimming and J lost 0 bases; unmatched junction nucleotides: 6. Per the germline V gene, CDR1 is MGHDK and CDR2 is SYGVNS. This CDR3 contains 16 residues. The CDR3 DNA follows: TGTGCCAGCAGTGGAGCAGGGGACAGCTCCTACAATGAGCAGTTCTTC. Protein sequence: CASSGAGDSSYNEQFF.

This sequence joins TRBV24-1 and TRBJ2-7, with 9 positions matching TRBD2. In germline, CDR1 is KGHDR, CDR2 SFDVKD. V lost 4 bases to trimming and J lost 6 bases; unmatched junction nucleotides: 3. CDR3 length equals 13 residues. As DNA, the CDR3 is TGTGCCACCAGTGAGGGGACTAGCCGCGAGCAGTACTTC. Translating gives CATSEGTSREQYF.

J is TRBJ1-5 and V is TRBV12-3 or TRBV12-4, with a possible D match to TRBD1 (6 bases). V was pared by 6 bases and J by 0 bases, with 12 bases between. CDR3 size: 15 residues. The CDR3 sequence is CASRAQGSSNQPQHF. Here the CDR3 DNA reads TGTGCCAGCAGAGCCCAGGGGAGTAGCAATCAGCCCCAGCATTTT.

The rearrangement uses TRBV29-1 and TRBJ2-5, with D possibly TRBD1 on 6 matching bases. The V end lost 6 bases, the J end lost 2 bases, and 10 bases lay between the germline ends. The CDR3 loop spans 12 amino acids. Germline V gene sequence: CDR1 SQVTM, CDR2 ANQGSEA. The CDR3 bases are TGCAGCGTCAACAGGGCTCAAGAGACCCAGTACTTC. Residues: CSVNRAQETQYF.

The chain recombines TRBV2 with TRBJ2-7; the match to TRBD2 covers 10 bases. Germline-derived CDR1 and CDR2 are SNHLY and FYNNEI. The J segment lost 6 bases and the V segment lost 5 bases, leaving 4 bases of the junction unmatched. The CDR3 loop spans 13 amino acids. As DNA, the CDR3 is TGTGCCAGCAGTACTAGCGGGATCCGCGAGCAGTACTTC. Protein sequence: CASSTSGIREQYF.

This clonotype occurred once. The chain recombines TRBV5-6 with TRBJ2-7; the match to TRBD2 covers 11 bases. The CDR3 contains 15 residues. The V gene end was trimmed by 4 bases and the J gene end by 4 bases; junction bases not matched to a gene: 7. Germline CDR1 and CDR2: SGHDT and YYEEEE. CDR3 in amino acids: CASSPAGLAVYEQYF. The CDR3 DNA sequence: TGTGCCAGCAGCCCCGCGGGACTAGCGGTTTACGAGCAGTACTTC.

The rearrangement links TRBV20-1 to TRBJ1-5; 7 bases are shared with TRBD1. Trimming cost V 1 base and J 1 base; bases outside gene matches: 7. This CDR3 comprises 16 residues. Germline lookup yields CDR1 DFQATT and CDR2 SNEGSKA (reference sequence). CDR3 DNA: TGCAGTGCTAGAGGAGGGGGCGGAAAGAGCAATCAGCCCCAGCATTTT. Translated, it gives CSARGGGGKSNQPQHF.

This clonotype was recorded a few times. V gene TRBV12-3 or TRBV12-4 combines with J gene TRBJ1-3; D not certain. CDR3 size: 11 residues. The V and J ends lost 3 bases and 7 bases respectively, with 4 bases between them. CDR3 coding DNA: TGTGCCAGCAGTTTCGGGAACACCATATATTTT. Its protein product is CASSFGNTIYF.

V is TRBV12-3 or TRBV12-4 and J is TRBJ1-3; D perhaps matches TRBD1 (6 bases). This CDR3 contains 15 residues. V was trimmed by 6 bases and J by 0 bases, leaving 12 bases between them. CDR3 protein: CASRRQALSGNTIYF. CDR3 nucleotide sequence: TGTGCCAGCAGACGACAGGCTCTCTCTGGAAACACCATATATTTT.

The CDR3 DNA is TGTGCCAGCAGTGAGGAGGAGATCCGAGAGACCCAGTACTTC. Its protein is CASSEEEIRETQYF. The rearrangement links TRBV2 to TRBJ2-5; weak D call: TRBD2 (5 bases). Trimming pared 3 bases from V and 4 bases from J, leaving 12 bases between. Germline assignment: CDR1 SNHLY and CDR2 FYNNEI. The CDR3 extends over 14 amino acids.